This T cell receptor (beta chain) was sequenced in a study of human T cells and chemical hapten exposure. TCRdb recomputed calls from the RACE reads with MiXCR, one row per CDR3 protein. This table has around 120,000 distinct CDR3 sequences, around 15% appearing once. Time point noted: patch test 1, 2 weeks after DPC sensitization. Treatment described: therapeutic diphenylcyclopropenone sensitization with weekly scalp DPC. Unfractionated whole blood was the source from which total RNA was extracted. Deletions cut 0 bases from V and 0 bases from J, with 6 bases between. The germline V gene has CDR1 LGHDT and CDR2 YNNKEL (reference sequence). The length of the CDR3 is 15 residues. This clonotype was picked up many times. Its antigen is undetermined. Study outcomes and limitations: Expanded TCRs grouped into significantly more large CDR3 similarity clusters than controls produced. Patch test score showed a positive correlation with PT1 expanded TCR counts.

J is TRBJ1-5 and V is TRBV3-1; D gene uncertain. This TCR derives from a man aged 18 to 29 with alopecia areata. Some clones in this sample may be carry-over from other donors' samples. Here the sequenced sample was whole blood, taken in connection with sensitization to the hapten diphenylcyclopropenone (DPC). CDR3 bases: TGTGCCAGCAGCCAAGAACATCATAGCAATCAGCCCCAGCATTTT. It encodes CASSQEHHSNQPQHF.